These T cell receptor beta chains were read from a single sample in a study of T cells in Graves' hyperthyroidism and ophthalmopathy. TCRdb passed the multiplex PCR reads through MiXCR, listing each CDR3 protein once. The sample holds 250,000 to 300,000 distinct CDR3 sequences; 13% to 15% are singletons and the top ten take 30%. Sequenced sample: blood. The origin of the receptors is a woman aged 45-59 years with Graves' hyperthyroidism that later progressed to Graves' ophthalmopathy. The CDR3 runs from the conserved cysteine through the conserved F or W. Each record gives: V gene, clone size, D gene, J gene, CDR3 protein, CDR3 DNA. The D gene is left open where the match is weak. Size is stated for part of the rows, as once, few or many counts, or as a class when the clone is expanded.

TRBV6-1	NA	TRBD1	TRBJ2-5	CASSERPGQQETQYF	TGTGCCAGCAGTGAAAGGCCGGGACAGCAAGAGACCCAGTACTTC
TRBV5-1	many	TRBD1	TRBJ2-1	CASSLPDRGSLNYNEQFF	TGCGCCAGCAGCTTGCCTGACAGGGGGTCCCTGAACTACAATGAGCAGTTCTTC
TRBV18	many	NA	TRBJ1-1	CASSLGPLAEAFF	TGTGCCAGCTCACTCGGACCTCTGGCCGAAGCTTTCTTT
TRBV20-1	many	NA	TRBJ1-1	CSARQTGGTEAFF	TGCAGTGCTAGACAAACCGGAGGGACTGAAGCTTTCTTT
TRBV20-1	many	TRBD1	TRBJ2-3	CSARRGRSTDTQYF	TGCAGTGCTAGGAGGGGGCGTAGCACAGATACGCAGTATTTT
TRBV3-1	many	NA	TRBJ2-5	CASSQDEVVYQETQYF	TGTGCCAGCAGCCAAGATGAAGTGGTTTACCAAGAGACCCAGTACTTC
TRBV19	many	TRBD2	TRBJ2-1	CASSISSGRGRDEQFF	TGTGCCAGTAGTATATCTAGCGGGAGGGGTCGCGATGAGCAGTTCTTC
TRBV7-2	NA	TRBD2	TRBJ2-5	CASSLNSGSSETQYF	TGTGCCAGCAGCCTCAATAGCGGGAGTTCGGAGACCCAGTACTTC
TRBV14	NA	NA	TRBJ1-2	CASSQEGVRANYGYTF	TGTGCCAGCAGCCAGGAGGGGGTACGAGCTAACTATGGCTACACCTTC
TRBV3-1	many	NA	TRBJ2-5	CASSPQGGVSETQYF	TGTGCCAGCAGCCCCCAGGGGGGGGTATCGGAGACCCAGTACTTC
TRBV5-8	many	TRBD2	TRBJ2-1	CASSPGTSVYNEQFF	TGTGCCAGCAGCCCCGGGACTAGCGTGTACAATGAGCAGTTCTTC
TRBV27	many	NA	TRBJ2-5	CASSLRGWETQYF	TGTGCCAGCAGTTTACGGGGTTGGGAGACCCAGTACTTC
TRBV6-5	NA	NA	TRBJ2-7	CASSYSQGSHEQYF	TGTGCCAGCAGTTACTCGCAGGGATCCCACGAGCAGTACTTC